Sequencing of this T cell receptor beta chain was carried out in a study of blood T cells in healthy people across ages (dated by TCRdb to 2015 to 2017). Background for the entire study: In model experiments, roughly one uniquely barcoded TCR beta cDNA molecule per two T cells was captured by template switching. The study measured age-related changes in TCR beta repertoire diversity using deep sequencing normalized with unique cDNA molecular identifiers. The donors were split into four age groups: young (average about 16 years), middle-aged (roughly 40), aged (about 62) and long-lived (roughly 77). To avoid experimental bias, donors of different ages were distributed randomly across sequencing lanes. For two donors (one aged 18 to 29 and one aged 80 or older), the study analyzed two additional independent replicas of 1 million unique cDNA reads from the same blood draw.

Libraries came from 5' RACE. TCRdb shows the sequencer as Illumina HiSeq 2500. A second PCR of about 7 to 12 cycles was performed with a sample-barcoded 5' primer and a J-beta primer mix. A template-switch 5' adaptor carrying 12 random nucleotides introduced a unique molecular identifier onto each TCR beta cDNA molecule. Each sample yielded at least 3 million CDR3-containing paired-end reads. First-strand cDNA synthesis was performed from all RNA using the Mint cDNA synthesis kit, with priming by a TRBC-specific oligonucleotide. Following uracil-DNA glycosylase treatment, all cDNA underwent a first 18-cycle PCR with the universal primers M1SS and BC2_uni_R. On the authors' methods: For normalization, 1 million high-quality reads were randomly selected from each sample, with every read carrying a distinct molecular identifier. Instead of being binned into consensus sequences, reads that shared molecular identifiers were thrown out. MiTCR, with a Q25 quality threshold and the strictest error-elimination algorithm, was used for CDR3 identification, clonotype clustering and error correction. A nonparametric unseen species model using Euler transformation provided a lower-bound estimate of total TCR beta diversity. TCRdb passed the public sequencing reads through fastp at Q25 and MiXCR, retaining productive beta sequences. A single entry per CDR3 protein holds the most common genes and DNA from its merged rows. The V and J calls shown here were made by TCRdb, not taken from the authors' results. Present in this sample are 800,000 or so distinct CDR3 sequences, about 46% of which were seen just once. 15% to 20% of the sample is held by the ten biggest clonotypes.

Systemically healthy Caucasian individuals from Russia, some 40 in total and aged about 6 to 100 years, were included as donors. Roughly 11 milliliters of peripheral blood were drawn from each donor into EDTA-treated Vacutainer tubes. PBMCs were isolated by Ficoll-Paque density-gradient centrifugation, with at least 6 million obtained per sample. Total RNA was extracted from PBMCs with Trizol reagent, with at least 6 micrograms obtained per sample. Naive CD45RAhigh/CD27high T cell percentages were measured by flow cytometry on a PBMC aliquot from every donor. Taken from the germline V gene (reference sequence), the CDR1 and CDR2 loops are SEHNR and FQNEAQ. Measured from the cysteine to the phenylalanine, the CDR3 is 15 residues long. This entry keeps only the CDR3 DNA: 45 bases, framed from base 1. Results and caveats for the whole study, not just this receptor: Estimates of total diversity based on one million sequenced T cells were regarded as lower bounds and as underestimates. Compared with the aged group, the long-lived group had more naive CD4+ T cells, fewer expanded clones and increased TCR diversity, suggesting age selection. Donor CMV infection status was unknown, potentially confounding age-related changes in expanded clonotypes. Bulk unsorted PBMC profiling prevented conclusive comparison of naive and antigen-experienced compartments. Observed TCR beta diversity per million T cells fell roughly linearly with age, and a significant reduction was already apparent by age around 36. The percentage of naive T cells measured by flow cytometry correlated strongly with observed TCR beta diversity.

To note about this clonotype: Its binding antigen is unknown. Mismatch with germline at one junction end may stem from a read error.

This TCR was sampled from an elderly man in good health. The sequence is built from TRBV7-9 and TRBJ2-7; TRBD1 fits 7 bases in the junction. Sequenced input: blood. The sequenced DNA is TGTGCTAGCAGCCCAAGGGACAGAAACTTCTACGAGCAGTACTTC. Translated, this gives CASSPRDRNFYEQYF.